Below, 17 T cell receptor beta chains from the same sample are listed, as sequenced in a study of blood T cell repertoires in COVID-19. Sequencing used immunoSEQ multiplex PCR; TCRdb keeps in-frame clones, though not all of them. There are about 380,000 clones in the sample; more than 65% occur only once, and roughly 1.1% lies in the top ten. Sequencing was done on a sample of peripheral blood. These receptors were taken from a human donor with acute or convalescent COVID-19. The donor label of this sample is uncertain.

The V call is TRBV6-6, the J call TRBJ1-1; 7 bases are a match to TRBD1. Germline assignment: CDR1 MNHNY and CDR2 SVGAGI (reference sequence). V was pared by 6 bases and J by 7 bases, with 8 bases of the junction left unmatched. This CDR3 has 13 amino acids. CDR3 region: CASSTRDSGEAFF. Here the CDR3 DNA reads TGTGCCAGCAGCACAAGGGACAGCGGTGAAGCTTTCTTT.

CDR3 nucleotides: TGTGCCAGCAGGACATCGGGACACCGCTACGAGCAGTACTTC. Its protein is CASRTSGHRYEQYF. This chain joins TRBV28 and TRBJ2-7; TRBD1 might be the D (6 bases). The CDR3 is made up of 14 amino acids. The ends were cut back, 6 bases at V and 3 bases at J, with 15 bases in the middle. From germline, CDR1 is MDHEN and CDR2 SYDVKM. Variable domain in full (rest from reference TRBV28 and TRBJ2-7): DVKVTQSSRYLVKRTGEKVFLECVQDMDHENMFWYRQDPGLGLRLIYFSYDVKMKEKGDIPEGYSVSREKKERFSLILESASTNQTSMYLCASRTSGHRYEQYFGPGTRLTVT.

V usage is TRBV11-2 and J usage is TRBJ1-3; 7 bases are a match to TRBD1. The CDR3 extends over 14 amino acids. The germline gives CDR1 SGHAT, CDR2 FQNNGV. Trimming at V came to 7 bases and at J to 1 base, leaving 4 bases not matched to a gene. CDR3 in amino acids: CASNNRGSGNTIYF. As DNA, the CDR3 is TGTGCCAGCAACAACAGGGGTTCTGGAAACACCATATATTTT. The variable domain in full, with the rest retrieved from reference TRBV11-2 and TRBJ1-3, is EAGVAQSPRYKIIEKRQSVAFWCNPISGHATLYWYQQILGQGPKLLIQFQNNGVVDDSQLPKDRFSAERLKGVDSTLKIQPAKLEDSAVYLCASNNRGSGNTIYFGEGSWLTVV.

This clone came up a few times. The gene calls are TRBV28 and TRBJ2-7; D is unclear. The CDR3 is 10 amino acids. With 8 bases removed from V and 4 bases from J, the gap between germline ends came to 6 bases. Germline assignment: CDR1 MDHEN and CDR2 SYDVKM. Here the CDR3 DNA reads TGTGCCAGCGCAGGTTACGAGCAGTACTTC. Translated: CASAGYEQYF.

This clone was observed many times. The rearrangement links TRBV19 to TRBJ1-1, with a weak D call TRBD1 (5 bases). Germline V CDR1 and CDR2: LNHDA, SQIVND (reference sequence). V lost 6 bases to trimming and J lost 4 bases, with 6 bases between them. The CDR3 is made up of 11 amino acids. In DNA form, the CDR3 reads TGTGCCAGTAGGACAGCCACTGAAGCTTTCTTT. Residues: CASRTATEAFF.

This clone has a handful of counts. The chain is built from TRBV7-9 and TRBJ1-3; D is possibly TRBD1 (5 bases). V was clipped by 1 base and J by 0 bases, with 7 bases between them. Per germline, CDR1 SEHNR and CDR2 FQNEAQ (reference sequence). This CDR3 spans 15 amino acids. As DNA, the CDR3 is TGTGCCAGCAGCTTAGAGACAGACTCTGGAAACACCATATATTTT. Translated, it gives CASSLETDSGNTIYF.

This chain connects TRBV6-5 to TRBJ2-1; 7 positions agree with TRBD1. The CDR3 runs to 13 residues. The V segment lost 8 bases and the J segment 6 bases; nucleotides outside the gene matches: 7. Germline V gene sequence: CDR1 MNHEY, CDR2 SVGAGI. This CDR3 reads CASGTRGLNEQFF. For the CDR3, the DNA is TGTGCCAGCGGTACGAGGGGGCTCAATGAGCAGTTCTTC.

The chain links TRBV14 to TRBJ2-1; no firm D call. Trimming stripped 4 bases from V and 3 bases from J, with 7 bases between. The CDR3 runs 13 residues. Germline V gene sequence: CDR1 SGHDN, CDR2 FVKESK. CDR3 DNA: TGTGCCAGCAGCCCCCGTAACTACAATGAGCAGTTCTTC. This translates into CASSPRNYNEQFF.

This clone was observed once. The chain is built from TRBV15 and TRBJ1-5, with TRBD1 matching 7 bases. The CDR3 spans 16 residues. Per the germline V gene, CDR1 is LNHNV and CDR2 is YYDKDF (reference sequence). V lost 6 bases to trimming and J lost 0 bases; unmatched junction nucleotides: 8. The CDR3 DNA sequence: TGTGCCACCAGTCCGACAGGGAAAAATAGCAATCAGCCCCAGCATTTT. It translates to CATSPTGKNSNQPQHF.

This chain joins TRBV7-9 and TRBJ1-1; a possible D gene is TRBD1 (5 bases). Germline values: CDR1 SEHNR, CDR2 FQNEAQ (reference sequence). The V end was cut by 5 bases, the J end by 5 bases, with 18 bases between. This CDR3 is built from 15 residues. CDR3 in amino acids: CASSPPQGGLTEAFF. DNA for the CDR3: TGTGCCAGCAGCCCTCCTCAGGGAGGTTTAACTGAAGCTTTCTTT.

The J gene is TRBJ1-4, the V gene TRBV3-1 (or the pseudogene TRBV3-2); 7 bases agree with TRBD1. Germline CDR1 is LGHDT and CDR2 is YNNKEL (reference sequence). V was pared by 4 bases and J by 4 bases, with 9 bases of the junction left unmatched. This CDR3 has 16 amino acids. The CDR3: CASSRLGQPDNEKLFF. The CDR3, as DNA: TGTGCCAGCAGCCGCTTGGGACAGCCAGATAATGAAAAACTGTTTTTT.

The gene calls are TRBV19 and TRBJ2-2; 9 nucleotides align to TRBD1. CDR1 and CDR2 from the germline V gene are LNHDA and SQIVND (reference sequence). Trimming removed 6 bases from V and 5 bases from J; junction bases left unmatched: 4. The CDR3 extends over 14 amino acids. The CDR3 reads CASRQGAGTGELFF. As DNA, the CDR3 is TGTGCCAGTAGACAGGGGGCTGGGACCGGGGAGCTGTTTTTT.

This clone was counted a single time. This sequence joins TRBV12-2 and TRBJ2-1; the D call in the table, TRBD2, was not verified against the DNA. TRBV12-2 is flagged as a pseudogene. The length of the CDR3 is 18 residues. The CDR3 loop reads CASRLAEETSGRGDEQFF. Written as DNA, the CDR3 is TGTGCAAGTCGCTTAGCCGAAGAGACTAGCGGGAGAGGCGATGAGCAGTTCTTC.

This clone was found once. The chain recombines TRBV28 with TRBJ1-6, with TRBD1 matching over 7 bases. Unmatched junction bases numbered 3, after V lost 3 bases and J lost 7 bases. Germline CDR1 MDHEN, CDR2 SYDVKM. There are 14 residues in the CDR3. The chain's CDR3 is CASSFGGGNSPLHF. CDR3 DNA sequence: TGTGCCAGCAGTTTTGGAGGGGGCAATTCACCCCTCCACTTT.

The chain is built from TRBV7-6 and TRBJ2-2; 7 bases are shared with TRBD1. This CDR3 spans 15 amino acids. Germline-derived CDR1 and CDR2 are SGHVS and FNYEAQ. With V trimmed by 3 bases and J by 2 bases, 3 bases remained unmatched. The CDR3: CASSLAGGNTGELFF. Written as DNA, the CDR3 is TGTGCCAGCAGCTTGGCAGGGGGTAACACCGGGGAGCTGTTTTTT. The whole variable domain, filled in from reference TRBV7-6 and TRBJ2-2, reads GAGVSQSPRYKVTKRGQDVALRCDPISGHVSLYWYRQALGQGPEFLTYFNYEAQQDKSGLPNDRFSAERPEGSISTLTIQRTEQRDSAMYRCASSLAGGNTGELFFGEGSRLTVL.

This clone has only one observation. The chain has TRBV5-1 and TRBJ1-5, with TRBD1 identical over 12 bases. This CDR3 spans 15 amino acids. Germline CDR1 is SGHRS and CDR2 is YFSETQ. V dropped 3 bases and J dropped 5; count of bases not matched to a gene: 3. The CDR3 is CASSSGTGGDQPQHF. The CDR3 nucleotides read TGCGCCAGCAGCTCCGGGACAGGGGGCGATCAGCCCCAGCATTTT.

This chain connects TRBV19 to TRBJ1-2; D is perhaps TRBD1 (6 bases). The germline V gene has CDR1 LNHDA and CDR2 SQIVND (reference sequence). V lost 3 bases and J lost 1, with 12 bases in between. The CDR3 is 15 residues long. The CDR3 region is CASSMVQGHNYGYTF. DNA of the CDR3: TGTGCCAGTAGTATGGTACAGGGCCATAACTATGGCTACACCTTC.